The 4 T cell receptor beta chains in this list originate from one sample, sequenced in a study of T cell responses to AZD1222 COVID-19 vaccine. TCRdb's copy holds only in-frame clones and misses some; the assay was immunoSEQ multiplex PCR. The sample carries about 120,000 clones, roughly nine tenths recorded once. The starting material was peripheral blood, obtained 28 days after the second AZD1222 dose. The receptors here all came from an adult who received the AZD1222 COVID-19 vaccine.

This chain joins TRBV6-2 or TRBV6-3 and TRBJ1-6; no definite D call. This CDR3 is 12 amino acids long. V was pared by 6 bases and J by 10 bases, with 10 bases between. Germline V gene sequence: CDR1 MNHEY, CDR2 SVGEGT. In DNA form, the CDR3 reads TGTGCCAGCAGCTCCCCGCCATCACCCCTCCACTTT. Its translation is CASSSPPSPLHF.

This clone has just a few counts. The chain recombines TRBV19 with TRBJ1-1, with D possibly being TRBD1 (5 bases). The length of the CDR3 is 14 residues. The germline V and J ends were trimmed by 3 bases and 3 bases, with 11 bases remaining between them. Per the germline V gene, CDR1 is LNHDA and CDR2 is SQIVND (reference sequence). Here the CDR3 reads CASSIQGGDTEAFF. The CDR3 nucleotides are TGTGCCAGTAGTATCCAGGGCGGTGACACTGAAGCTTTCTTT.

This clone was detected once. This chain connects TRBV6-5 to TRBJ1-2; TRBD1 matches 10 bases. Germline V CDR1 and CDR2: MNHEY, SVGAGI. With V trimmed by 6 bases and J by 2 bases, 6 bases remained unmatched. The CDR3 totals 15 residues. CDR3 DNA: TGTGCCAGCAGGGGGGGACAGGGGATAAACTATGGCTACACCTTC. Translation: CASRGGQGINYGYTF.

V and J are TRBV27 and TRBJ1-1; D gene ambiguous. The CDR3 is made up of 14 amino acids. Germline V gene lookup returns CDR1 MNHEY and CDR2 SMNVEV (reference sequence). The V end lost 5 bases, the J end lost 6 bases, and 16 bases lay between the germline ends. The DNA of the CDR3 is TGTGCCAGCAGTCCCCGGGCCCCATGGGCTGAAGCTTTCTTT. The encoded protein is CASSPRAPWAEAFF.